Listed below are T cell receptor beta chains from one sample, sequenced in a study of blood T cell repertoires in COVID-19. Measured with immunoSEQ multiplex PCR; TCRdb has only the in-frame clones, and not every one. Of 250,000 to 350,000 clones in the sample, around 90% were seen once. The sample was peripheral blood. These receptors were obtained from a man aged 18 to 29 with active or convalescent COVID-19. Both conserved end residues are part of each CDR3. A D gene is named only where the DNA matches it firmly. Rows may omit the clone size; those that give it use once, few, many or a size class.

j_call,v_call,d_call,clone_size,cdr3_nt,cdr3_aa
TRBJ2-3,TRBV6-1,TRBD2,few,TGTGCCAGCAGTGACCTCCCCGGCGGGGGGAACACAGATACGCAGTATTTT,CASSDLPGGGNTDTQYF
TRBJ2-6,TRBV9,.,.,TGTGCCAGCAGCCACAGCTCTGGGGCCAACGTCCTGACTTTC,CASSHSSGANVLTF
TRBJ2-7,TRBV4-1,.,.,TGCGCCAGCAGCAACATCCAGGTCGATATTCTGTACTTC,CASSNIQVDILYF
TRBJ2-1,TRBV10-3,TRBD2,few,TGTGCCATCGAGGCCCCCTCGGGGCTAGCGGATTCCTACAATGAGCAGTTCTTC,CAIEAPSGLADSYNEQFF
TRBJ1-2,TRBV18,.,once,TGTGCCAGCTCACCCCAACAGCCGGGCTACACCTTC,CASSPQQPGYTF
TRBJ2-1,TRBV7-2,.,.,TGTGCCAGCAGCTTAGGGCGGCGGGGCCCAAGCTACAATGAGCAGTTCTTC,CASSLGRRGPSYNEQFF
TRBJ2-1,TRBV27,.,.,TGTGCCAGCAGTAAGCCGGGATTAGAGCAGTTCTTC,CASSKPGLEQFF
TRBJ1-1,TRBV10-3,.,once,TGTGCCATCAGCGGTGGGTGGAGGGACACTGAAGCTTTCTTT,CAISGGWRDTEAFF
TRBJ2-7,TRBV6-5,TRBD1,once,TGTGCCAGCAGTTACCGGGACAGCCAAGGCTCCGAGCAGTACTTC,CASSYRDSQGSEQYF
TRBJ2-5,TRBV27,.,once,TGTGCCAGCAGTTTACGGGGACAAGAGACCCAGTACTTC,CASSLRGQETQYF
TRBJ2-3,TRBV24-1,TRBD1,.,TGTGCCACCAGTGATTCGGACAGGGCCACAGATACGCAGTATTTT,CATSDSDRATDTQYF
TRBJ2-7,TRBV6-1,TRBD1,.,TGTGCCAGCAGTGAAGATCCCCGGGACAGAATCGAGGAGCAGTACTTC,CASSEDPRDRIEEQYF
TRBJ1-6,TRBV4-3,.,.,TGCGCCAGCAGCCAAACAGGGAATTCACCCCTCCACTTT,CASSQTGNSPLHF
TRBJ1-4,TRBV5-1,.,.,TGCGCCAGCAGCTTGGGACAGGACCCCGCTTCATATGAAAAACTGTTTTTT,CASSLGQDPASYEKLFF
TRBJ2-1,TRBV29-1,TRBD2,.,TGCAGCGTTGGTTCTAGCGGGAGGGCCACGGATGAGCAGTTCTTC,CSVGSSGRATDEQFF
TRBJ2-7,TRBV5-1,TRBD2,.,TGCGCCAGCAGCTTGGGGCTAGCGGGAGGGATCACATCCTACGAGCAGTACTTC,CASSLGLAGGITSYEQYF
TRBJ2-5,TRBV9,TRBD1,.,TGTGCCAGCAGTGAATGGGACAGACCGCAAGAGACCCAGTACTTC,CASSEWDRPQETQYF
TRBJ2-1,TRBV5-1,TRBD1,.,TGCGCCAGCAGCTTGGTGCGGGGACAGGGGGCGCAGGATGAGCAGTTCTTC,CASSLVRGQGAQDEQFF
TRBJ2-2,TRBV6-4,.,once,TGTGCCAGCAGTGACACTAGCACCGGGGAGCTGTTTTTT,CASSDTSTGELFF
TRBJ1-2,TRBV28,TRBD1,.,TGTGCCAGCCTAAGAGGCGCAGGGGGCGAGGGTGGCTACACCTTC,CASLRGAGGEGGYTF
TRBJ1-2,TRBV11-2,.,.,TGTGCCAGCAGCTCAGGGCTGGTGGGTAACTATGGCTACACCTTC,CASSSGLVGNYGYTF
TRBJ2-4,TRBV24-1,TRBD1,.,TGTGCCACAGGACAGGAAAACATTCAGTACTTC,CATGQENIQYF
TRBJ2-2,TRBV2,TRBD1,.,TGTGCCAGCAGTACTGGACAGGGAACCGGGGAGCTGTTTTTT,CASSTGQGTGELFF
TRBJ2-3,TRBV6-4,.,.,TGTGCCAGCAGTGCAGTTAGCGGAAGCACAGATACGCAGTATTTT,CASSAVSGSTDTQYF
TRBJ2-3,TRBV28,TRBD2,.,TGTGCCAGCAGTTTAGGGACTAGGGGCCCCACAGATACGCAGTATTTT,CASSLGTRGPTDTQYF
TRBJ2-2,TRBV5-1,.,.,TGCGCCAGCAGCTTGAGGTTAGCAGACACCGGGGAGCTGTTTTTT,CASSLRLADTGELFF
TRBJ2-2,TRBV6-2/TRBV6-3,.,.,TGTGCCAGCAGTTGGGACTTACGACACACCGGGGAGCTGTTTTTT,CASSWDLRHTGELFF
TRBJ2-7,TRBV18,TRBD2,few,TGTGCCAGCTCACCAGGCGGGAGTTACGAGCAGTACTTC,CASSPGGSYEQYF
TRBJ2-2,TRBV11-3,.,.,TGTGCCAGCAGCTTAACTTTAGTTAGCGGGAACACCGGGGAGCTGTTTTTT,CASSLTLVSGNTGELFF
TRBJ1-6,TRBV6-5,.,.,TGTGCCAGCAGGACCGGGACAACGAATTCACCCCTCCACTTT,CASRTGTTNSPLHF
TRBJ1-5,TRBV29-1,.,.,TGCAGCGTTAAAACAGGGAAGCAGGGGCCCCAGCATTTT,CSVKTGKQGPQHF
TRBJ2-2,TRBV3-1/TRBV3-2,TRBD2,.,TGTGCCAGCAGCCAATCCGGGACTAGAAGTACCGGGGAGCTGTTTTTT,CASSQSGTRSTGELFF
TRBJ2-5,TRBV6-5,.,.,TGTGCCAGCAGTTACGGACAGTTGTTAGAGACCCAGTACTTC,CASSYGQLLETQYF
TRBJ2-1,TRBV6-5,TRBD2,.,TGTGCCAGCAGTTTATCTAGCGGGAGGGCCAGAGATGAGCAGTTCTTC,CASSLSSGRARDEQFF
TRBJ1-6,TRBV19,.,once,TGTGCCAGTAGTATGGTGGGACTCACGAGCTCCTATAATTCACCCCTCCACTTT,CASSMVGLTSSYNSPLHF
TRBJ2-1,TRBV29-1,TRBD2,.,TGCAGCGGCGGGACTAACTACAATGAGCAGTTCTTC,CSGGTNYNEQFF
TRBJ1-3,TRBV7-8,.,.,TGTGCCAGCAGCTGGCCCCTCCGACAGAGCTCTGGAAACACCATATATTTT,CASSWPLRQSSGNTIYF
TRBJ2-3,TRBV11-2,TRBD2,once,TGTGCCAGCAGCTCACTAGCGAGACAAAAAGATACGCAGTATTTT,CASSSLARQKDTQYF
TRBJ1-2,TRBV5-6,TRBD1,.,TGTGCCAGCAGCCGGGACAGGCGGCCCTATGGCTACACCTTC,CASSRDRRPYGYTF
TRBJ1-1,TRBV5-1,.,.,TGCGCCAGCAGCCCCCTTGGGGCCCCGGACACTGAAGCTTTCTTT,CASSPLGAPDTEAFF
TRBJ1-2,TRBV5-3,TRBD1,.,TGTGCCAGAAGCTTGGTACAGGGGGACTATGGCTACACCTTC,CARSLVQGDYGYTF
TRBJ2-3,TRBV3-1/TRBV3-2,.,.,TGTGCCAGCAGCCTAAACGCTCAGGGGACAGATACGCAGTATTTT,CASSLNAQGTDTQYF
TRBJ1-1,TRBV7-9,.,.,TGTGCCAGCAGCCCCGACAGCGAGAACACTGAAGCTTTCTTT,CASSPDSENTEAFF
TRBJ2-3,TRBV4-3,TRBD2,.,TGCGCCAGCAGCCAGGCTAGACTAGCGGGGGGCGCAGATACGCAGTATTTT,CASSQARLAGGADTQYF
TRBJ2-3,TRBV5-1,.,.,TGCGCCAGCAGCGCAACTACGCGCGGCACAGATACGCAGTATTTT,CASSATTRGTDTQYF
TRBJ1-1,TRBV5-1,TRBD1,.,TGCGCCAGCAGCTTGGCCGGAGCAGGGGGCGCGGGAGCTTTCTTT,CASSLAGAGGAGAFF
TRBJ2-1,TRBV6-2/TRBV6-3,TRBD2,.,TGTGCCAGCAGCCTACAGCGGGGAACCTACAATGAGCAGTTCTTC,CASSLQRGTYNEQFF
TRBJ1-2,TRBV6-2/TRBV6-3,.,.,TGTGCCAGCAGCGAGGTTCGTGGCTACACCTTC,CASSEVRGYTF
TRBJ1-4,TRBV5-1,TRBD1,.,TGCGCCAGCAGTAGATCGACAGGGGTTAGTGAAAAACTGTTTTTT,CASSRSTGVSEKLFF